A single sample is the source of the 25 T cell receptor beta chains below, sequenced in a study of T cell responses to AZD1222 COVID-19 vaccine. The method was immunoSEQ multiplex PCR; TCRdb's version includes in-frame clones alone and lacks a portion of them. The sample shows about 110,000 clones, 70% to 90% of them seen only once. Source: peripheral blood, taken on day 0 of AZD1222 vaccination. The receptor set was obtained from an adult in good health.

The sample holds one count of this clone. J is TRBJ2-3 and V is TRBV20-1; the D is unclear. V shed 5 bases and J shed 6 bases, with 9 bases lying between them. The germline V gene encodes CDR1 DFQATT and CDR2 SNEGSKA (reference sequence). The CDR3 is made up of 11 amino acids. CDR3 in amino acids: CSAWRLDTQYF. The DNA for the CDR3 is TGCAGTGCTTGGCGACTGGATACGCAGTATTTT.

This chain connects TRBV10-3 to TRBJ2-7; D may be TRBD1 or TRBD2 (5 bases each). CDR3 length equals 12 residues. Germline V lookup: CDR1 ENHRY, CDR2 SYGVKD. CDR3 DNA: TGTGCGTCTGGTAGGGACCTGCACGAGCAGTACTTC. Translated, it gives CASGRDLHEQYF.

In its sample, this clone was seen a few times. The rearrangement uses TRBV5-1 and TRBJ2-1; 8 bases are shared with TRBD1. Per the germline V gene, CDR1 is SGHRS and CDR2 is YFSETQ. CDR3 size: 15 residues. Losses at the gene ends were 2 bases for V and 5 bases for J; bases not matched to a gene: 6. For the CDR3, the DNA is TGCGCCAGCAGCTTAGTGACAGGGGAAAACAATGAGCAGTTCTTC. Its translation is CASSLVTGENNEQFF.

This chain uses TRBV18 with TRBJ1-6; D call uncertain. Germline V gives CDR1 KGHSH, CDR2 LQKENI. V was trimmed by 6 bases and J by 0 bases, leaving 12 bases between them. The CDR3 is 16 residues long. The CDR3 reads CASSQSGSSYNSPLHF. DNA for the CDR3: TGTGCCAGCTCCCAATCCGGAAGCTCCTATAATTCACCCCTCCACTTT.

The V call is TRBV3-1 (or the pseudogene TRBV3-2), the J call TRBJ2-7; 7 bases fit TRBD1. V was clipped by 2 bases and J by 6 bases; unmatched bases: 7. This CDR3 is 14 amino acids long. In germline, CDR1 is LGHDT, CDR2 YNNKEL (reference sequence). The CDR3 nucleotides are TGTGCCAGCAGCCAACGTGACAGGGATAGCGAGCAGTACTTC. It specifies CASSQRDRDSEQYF.

V usage is TRBV6-6 and J usage is TRBJ1-2; TRBD1 agrees at 7 bases. The CDR3 covers 13 residues. V gave up 6 bases and J gave up 4 bases; unmatched junction bases: 5. Germline-derived CDR1 and CDR2 are MNHNY and SVGAGI (reference sequence). CDR3 residues: CASSRTGVYGYTF. The CDR3 DNA reads TGTGCCAGCAGCCGGACAGGTGTCTATGGCTACACCTTC.

A word on this clone: At the DNA level, this CDR3 is encoded by other sequences in the same sample as well. The gene calls are TRBV4-2 and TRBJ2-1; D remains unclear. Germline assignment: CDR1 LGHNA and CDR2 YNFKEQ. This CDR3 spans 11 amino acids. With 1 base removed from V and 7 bases from J, the gap between germline ends came to 2 bases. The CDR3 nucleotides read TGTGCCAGCAGCCAAGTTAATGAGCAGTTCTTC. It translates to CASSQVNEQFF.

This clone was seen a handful of times. The rearrangement links TRBV7-2 to TRBJ2-7, with a possible D match to TRBD1 (6 bases). The CDR3 length is 14 residues. Germline lookup yields CDR1 SGHTA and CDR2 FQGNSA. V was trimmed by 1 base and J by 3 bases, leaving 10 bases between them. The CDR3 protein is CASSLGQEIYEQYF. CDR3 coding DNA: TGTGCCAGCAGCTTAGGACAGGAGATCTACGAGCAGTACTTC.

This sequence joins TRBV28 and TRBJ1-4; D not certain. Germline V CDR1 and CDR2: MDHEN, SYDVKM. V was trimmed by 4 bases and J by 8 bases, leaving 14 bases between them. The CDR3 is 14 residues long. CDR3 bases: TGTGCCAGCAGTTCGTCGGACCTCGAGGAAAAACTGTTTTTT. Translation: CASSSSDLEEKLFF.

The chain employs TRBV11-1 and TRBJ1-1; D perhaps matches TRBD1 (6 bases). CDR1 is SGHAT and CDR2 is FQDESV in the germline V gene (reference sequence). V was trimmed by 7 bases and J by 5 bases, leaving 14 bases between them. This CDR3 is 13 amino acids long. CDR3 nucleotides: TGTGCCAGCACTACAGGGATGAGGACTGAAGCTTTCTTT. Protein sequence: CASTTGMRTEAFF.

The chain carries TRBV7-2 and TRBJ2-3; D gene uncertain. Looked up from germline, CDR1 is SGHTA and CDR2 is FQGNSA. V lost 4 bases to trimming and J lost 2 bases, with 16 bases between them. There are 16 residues in the CDR3. As DNA, the CDR3 is TGTGCCAGCAGCTCCTGGCCCTATGAATTCACAGATACGCAGTATTTT. Protein product: CASSSWPYEFTDTQYF.

The chain combines TRBV5-6 with TRBJ2-2; possibly TRBD2 for D (6 bases). Trimming took off 0 bases at V and 1 base at J, with 10 bases between the two ends. The germline V gene encodes CDR1 SGHDT and CDR2 YYEEEE. This CDR3 region has 16 residues. Written as DNA, the CDR3 is TGTGCCAGCAGCTTGGTTTGGCGGGAGAACACCGGGGAGCTGTTTTTT. This translates into CASSLVWRENTGELFF. Variable domain in full (rest from reference TRBV5-6 and TRBJ2-2): DAGVTQSPTHLIKTRGQQVTLRCSPKSGHDTVSWYQQALGQGPQFIFQYYEEEERQRGNFPDRFSGHQFPNYSSELNVNALLLGDSALYLCASSLVWRENTGELFFGEGSRLTVL.

In its sample, this clone was seen once. The chain couples TRBV18 to TRBJ2-1, with TRBD2 matching 16 bases. Germline V gives CDR1 KGHSH, CDR2 LQKENI. The CDR3 is made up of 16 amino acids. V gave up 2 bases and J gave up 9 bases; unmatched junction bases: 4. The chain's CDR3 is CASSPAGLAGGVEQFF. In nucleotides, the CDR3 is TGTGCCAGCTCACCAGCGGGACTAGCGGGAGGGGTTGAGCAGTTCTTC.

V usage is TRBV19 and J usage is TRBJ1-5, with D perhaps TRBD1 (6 bases). Germline CDR1 and CDR2: LNHDA and SQIVND (reference sequence). Trimming stripped 5 bases from V and 5 bases from J, with 10 bases between. CDR3 size: 13 residues. The CDR3 reads CASSSDSHQPQHF. The CDR3 nucleotides read TGTGCCAGTAGTTCGGACAGTCATCAGCCCCAGCATTTT. Full variable domain (outside the CDR3, taken from reference TRBV19 and TRBJ1-5): DGGITQSPKYLFRKEGQNVTLSCEQNLNHDAMYWYRQDPGQGLRLIYYSQIVNDFQKGDIAEGYSVSREKKESFPLTVTSAQKNPTAFYLCASSSDSHQPQHFGDGTRLSIL.

The chain recombines TRBV19 with TRBJ1-2; maybe TRBD1 (5 bases). CDR1 is LNHDA and CDR2 is SQIVND in the germline V gene (reference sequence). The V end lost 3 bases, the J end lost 7 bases, and 15 bases lay between the germline ends. The CDR3 runs to 14 residues. The CDR3 protein is CASSIRDQLSGYTF. In DNA, the CDR3 is TGTGCCAGTAGTATCAGGGATCAATTGAGTGGCTACACCTTC.

The J gene is TRBJ1-3, the V gene TRBV12-3 or TRBV12-4, with D unresolved. The CDR3 is 13 residues long. The germline V and J ends were trimmed by 6 bases and 4 bases, with 10 bases remaining between them. The CDR3 region has the DNA TGTGCCAGCAGATATTCTTCCGGAAACACCATATATTTT. Translation gives CASRYSSGNTIYF.

This clone was seen once. The chain recombines TRBV9 with TRBJ1-5; a possible D gene is TRBD1 (5 bases). From germline, CDR1 is SGDLS and CDR2 YYNGEE. This CDR3 has 15 amino acids. The V gene lost 4 bases and the J gene lost 0 bases, with 11 bases spanning the gap. CDR3: CASSPQGDSNQPQHF. Here the CDR3 DNA reads TGTGCCAGCAGCCCCCAGGGTGATAGCAATCAGCCCCAGCATTTT.

V usage is TRBV12-3 or TRBV12-4 and J usage is TRBJ1-1; a possible D gene is TRBD1 (6 bases). Trimming stripped 5 bases from V and 4 bases from J, with 11 bases between. CDR3 length equals 13 residues. CDR3 coding DNA: TGTGCCAGCAGTCCCCAGGGGTTCACTGAAGCTTTCTTT. The encoded protein is CASSPQGFTEAFF.

The count of this clone is one. CDR3 residues: CASSQASSKGYTQYF. The CDR3 nucleotides are TGTGCCAGCAGCCAAGCTAGCTCAAAAGGGTATACGCAGTATTTT. J is TRBJ2-3 and V is TRBV3-1 (or the pseudogene TRBV3-2); perhaps TRBD2 as D (5 bases). Germline V CDR1 and CDR2: LGHDT, YNNKEL (reference sequence). The CDR3 is made up of 15 amino acids. Trimming pared 1 base from V and 7 bases from J, leaving 15 bases between.

V usage is TRBV28 and J usage is TRBJ2-7, with 9 positions matching TRBD1. Germline trimming cut 5 bases from V and 4 bases from J; bases unmatched to any gene: 9. Germline V CDR1 and CDR2: MDHEN, SYDVKM. This CDR3 comprises 15 residues. The CDR3 spells CASSIPGQGWYEQYF. The CDR3 DNA sequence: TGTGCCAGCAGTATACCGGGACAGGGTTGGTACGAGCAGTACTTC.

The V call is TRBV5-6, the J call TRBJ1-3, with D maybe TRBD1 (5 bases). In germline, CDR1 is SGHDT, CDR2 YYEEEE. V gave up 5 bases and J gave up 0 bases, with 12 bases separating them. The CDR3 totals 15 residues. CDR3 in amino acids: CASSSGPISGNTIYF. The CDR3, as DNA: TGTGCCAGCAGTTCGGGACCGATCTCTGGAAACACCATATATTTT.

The CDR3 DNA reads as TGTGCCAGTAGTTCCAGGGCAGCGGGAGGGTACGAGCAGTACTTC. Residues: CASSSRAAGGYEQYF. The rearrangement uses TRBV19 and TRBJ2-7; TRBD2 aligns across 10 bases. V gave up 5 bases and J gave up 4 bases; unmatched junction bases: 8. Germline-derived CDR1 and CDR2 are LNHDA and SQIVND (reference sequence). The CDR3 has 15 residues.

The gene calls are TRBV9 and TRBJ2-2; D uncertain. The V gene's germline CDR1 is SGDLS and CDR2 YYNGEE. The CDR3 has 16 amino acids. V was clipped by 4 bases and J by 3 bases, with 16 bases between them. As DNA, the CDR3 is TGTGCCAGCAGCCCCAGACGGGCCATTGACACCGGGGAGCTGTTTTTT. It specifies CASSPRRAIDTGELFF.

The chain joins TRBV2 to TRBJ2-5; the D is unclear. The CDR3 covers 13 residues. Germline V lookup: CDR1 SNHLY, CDR2 FYNNEI. V was pared by 4 bases and J by 4 bases, with 10 bases between. CDR3 sequence reads: CASSGNLAETQYF. In DNA, the CDR3 is TGTGCCAGCAGTGGTAACCTTGCAGAGACCCAGTACTTC.

This clone was seen more than once but under ten times. This chain uses TRBV28 with TRBJ1-2; 9 nucleotides align to TRBD1. V trimming: 6 bases; J trimming: 8 bases; junction bases outside the gene matches: 10. The CDR3 extends over 14 amino acids. Germline-derived CDR1 and CDR2 are MDHEN and SYDVKM. CDR3 protein: CASRDLDRGRGYTF. In DNA, the CDR3 is TGTGCCAGCAGAGACTTGGACAGGGGAAGAGGCTACACCTTC.